This TCR beta chain was sequenced in a study of T cells in Graves' hyperthyroidism and ophthalmopathy. This CDR3 contains 15 residues. Per germline, CDR1 SGHAT and CDR2 FQDESV (reference sequence). There were TCR beta CDR3 regions amplified from RNA transcripts. The primer set for the first-round RT-PCR of the TCR CDR3 was HTBI. TCRdb re-called the multiplex PCR reads through MiXCR, storing one row per CDR3 protein. The repertoire holds about 380,000 distinct CDR3 sequences, roughly 13% seen once, with around 20% in the top ten. This clonotype was observed many times. The junction departs from germline at one end; a sequencing error may be responsible.

Sample: blood. The TCR comes from a man aged 30 to 45 with Graves' hyperthyroidism that later progressed to Graves' ophthalmopathy. The V and J genes are TRBV11-1 and TRBJ2-3; D is possibly TRBD2 (5 bases). CDR3 in DNA: TGTGCCAGCAGCTTAGGCGGGTCCCACACAGATACGCGGTATTTT. As protein: CASSLGGSHTDTRYF.